A single sample is the source of the 9 T cell receptor beta chains below, sequenced in a study of blood T cell repertoires in COVID-19. Profiling relied on immunoSEQ multiplex PCR, and the TCRdb table lists in-frame clones only, not all of them. The table shows about 150,000 clones, with about 90% occurring only once. Sequencing was carried out using peripheral blood. The receptor set was obtained from a man aged 45-65 years with acute or convalescent COVID-19.

The rearrangement joins TRBV27 to TRBJ2-7; 9 bases line up with TRBD1. The V and J ends lost 6 bases and 6 bases, in that order; junction bases with no gene match: 9. The CDR3 loop spans 14 amino acids. Germline CDR1 and CDR2: MNHEY and SMNVEV (reference sequence). CDR3 sequence (DNA): TGTGCCAGCAGAGGACAGGGGACAAAAGGCGAGCAGTACTTC. Protein sequence: CASRGQGTKGEQYF.

The rearrangement joins TRBV4-3 to TRBJ2-3; 8 bases map to TRBD2. The germline V gene has CDR1 LGHNA and CDR2 YSLEER. The CDR3 is 15 residues long. J gave up 5 bases and V 4 bases, and 8 bases lay outside the gene matches. Written as DNA, the CDR3 is TGCGCCAGCAGCCGTAATAGCGGGGAGGGAGATACGCAGTATTTT. Amino acids: CASSRNSGEGDTQYF.

The chain has TRBV12-3 or TRBV12-4 and TRBJ2-3, with D possibly TRBD2 on 7 matching bases. The germline V and J ends were trimmed by 2 bases and 8 bases, with 8 bases remaining between them. The CDR3 extends over 12 amino acids. CDR3 region: CASSLRGGTQYF. The CDR3 nucleotides read TGTGCCAGCAGTTTAAGGGGGGGTACGCAGTATTTT.

The chain recombines TRBV25-1 with TRBJ1-4; possibly TRBD1 for D (5 bases). Germline-derived CDR1 and CDR2 are MGHDK and SYGVNS. The CDR3 has 11 residues. V was cut by 7 bases and J by 10 bases, with 10 bases left in between. CDR3 coding DNA: TGTGCCAGCACCCGGGGGGGAAAACTGTTTTTT. Protein product: CASTRGGKLFF.

The chain has TRBV29-1 and TRBJ1-1, with no clear D. This CDR3 comprises 11 residues. CDR1 and CDR2 (germline): SQVTM, ANQGSEA. Between the trimmed V and J ends, which lost 5 bases and 0 bases, there was a span of 4 bases. The CDR3 reads CSVLLNTEAFF. In nucleotides, the CDR3 is TGCAGCGTTCTCCTGAACACTGAAGCTTTCTTT. The full variable domain, rest sourced from reference TRBV29-1 and TRBJ1-1, is SAVISQKPSRDICQRGTSLTIQCQVDSQVTMMFWYRQQPGQSLTLIATANQGSEATYESGFVIDKFPISRPNLTFSTLTVSNMSPEDSSIYLCSVLLNTEAFFGQGTRLTVV.

The rearrangement links TRBV24-1 to TRBJ2-1, with D maybe TRBD1 (5 bases). The germline V gene encodes CDR1 KGHDR and CDR2 SFDVKD. This CDR3 contains 16 residues. Trimming pared 3 bases from V and 3 bases from J, leaving 14 bases between. CDR3 coding DNA: TGTGCCACCAGTGATCGCCAGGGAAGGGGCTACAATGAGCAGTTCTTC. Translation: CATSDRQGRGYNEQFF.

The J gene is TRBJ2-7, the V gene TRBV7-8, with D hard to call. Germline loops: CDR1 SGHVS, CDR2 FQNEAQ. The CDR3 spans 12 residues. V lost 0 bases and J 5 bases, leaving 5 bases between the germline ends. CDR3 region: CASSLAYNEQYF. CDR3 nucleotide sequence: TGTGCCAGCAGCTTAGCGTATAACGAGCAGTACTTC.

The rearrangement uses TRBV6-4 and TRBJ2-1; 13 positions agree with TRBD2. Unmatched junction bases numbered 6, after V lost 6 bases and J lost 1 base. CDR1 and CDR2 from the germline V gene are MRHNA and SNTAGT. This CDR3 comprises 17 residues. The CDR3 nucleotides are TGTGCCAGCAGCGCCGGACTAGCGGGGGTATCCTACAATGAGCAGTTCTTC. It specifies CASSAGLAGVSYNEQFF.

In its sample, this clone was seen once. The chain has TRBV9 and TRBJ2-3, with a weak D call TRBD2 (5 bases). CDR3 size: 16 residues. From germline, CDR1 is SGDLS and CDR2 YYNGEE. Trimming left V 3 bases short and J 1 base short, with 15 bases between. The CDR3: CASSAGIGERTDTQYF. DNA for the CDR3: TGTGCCAGCAGCGCGGGTATCGGGGAGCGCACAGATACGCAGTATTTT. Full variable domain (rest looked up from reference TRBV9 and TRBJ2-3): DSGVTQTPKHLITATGQRVTLRCSPRSGDLSVYWYQQSLDQGLQFLIQYYNGEERAKGNILERFSAQQFPDLHSELNLSSLELGDSALYFCASSAGIGERTDTQYFGPGTRLTVL.